This T cell receptor (beta chain) was profiled in a study of CD8 T cells in ankylosing spondylitis. Concerning this clonotype itself: Its target is unknown.

TCRdb fed the 5' RACE reads into MiXCR, producing one record per CDR3 protein. The sample has 220,000 or so distinct CDR3 sequences; around 19% are singletons. Study-level results: Enrichment of disease-linked clones was reportedly significant in matched ankylosing spondylitis synovial fluid. A motif of eight or nine highly homologous TCR beta variants was seen as apparently characteristic of ankylosing spondylitis blood.

This CDR3 spans 16 amino acids. Between the trimmed V and J ends, which lost 10 bases and 0 bases, there was a span of 16 bases. Looked up from germline, CDR1 is ENHRY and CDR2 is SYGVKD. V and J are TRBV10-3 and TRBJ1-6; TRBD1 might be the D (5 bases). The sequenced material came from blood, either unsorted or a sorted T cell fraction (not recorded which). The receptor comes from a male donor with ankylosing spondylitis. Here the CDR3 reads CATRDGGSSYNSPLHF. The CDR3 DNA is TGTGCCACGAGGGATGGGGGAAGCTCCTATAATTCACCCCTCCACTTT.